Listed below are T cell receptor beta chains from one sample, sequenced in a study of metastatic and nonmetastatic thyroid tumors. MiXCR re-clonotyped the PCR reads for TCRdb. Of 35,000 to 50,000 clones in the sample, roughly 27% were seen once. Specimen: blood. The receptors were sampled from a male donor with papillary thyroid cancer or a benign thyroid nodule (not recorded which). Some clones in this sample may be carry-over from other donors' samples. The CDR3 runs from the conserved cysteine through the conserved F or W. Fields, in order: CDR3 protein, CDR3 DNA, V gene, D gene, J gene, clone size. The D gene is left open where the match is weak. Expanded clones get a size class; other rows say once, few or many, or leave the size out.

cdr3_aa: CASSFTDGNEQFF
cdr3_nt: TGTGCTAGCAGCTTTACGGACGGAAATGAGCAGTTCTTC
v_call: TRBV7-7
d_call: NA
j_call: TRBJ2-1
clone_size: many

cdr3_aa: CASIARLRGRTDTQYF
cdr3_nt: TGTGCCAGCATTGCCAGACTCAGGGGGCGGACAGATACGCAGTATTTT
v_call: TRBV5-8
d_call: TRBD1
j_call: TRBJ2-3
clone_size: many

cdr3_aa: CANPTRNRDEQFF
cdr3_nt: TGTGCCAACCCGACCCGGAACCGGGATGAGCAGTTCTTC
v_call: TRBV19
d_call: NA
j_call: TRBJ2-1
clone_size: few

cdr3_aa: CASSYVGANSDEQFF
cdr3_nt: TGTGCCAGCAGTTACGTGGGGGCGAATTCGGATGAGCAGTTCTTC
v_call: TRBV6-5
d_call: NA
j_call: TRBJ2-1
clone_size: few

cdr3_aa: CASNLEGVENEQYF
cdr3_nt: TGTGCCAGCAACCTAGAGGGAGTCGAAAACGAGCAGTACTTC
v_call: TRBV5-4
d_call: NA
j_call: TRBJ2-7
clone_size: many

cdr3_aa: CASSLDPGTYNEQFF
cdr3_nt: TGTGCCAGCAGCTTGGATCCTGGCACCTACAATGAGCAGTTCTTC
v_call: TRBV5-8
d_call: NA
j_call: TRBJ2-1
clone_size: many

cdr3_aa: CASSGLQPLSGEAFF
cdr3_nt: TGTGCCAGCAGTGGGCTCCAGCCTCTATCGGGTGAAGCTTTCTTT
v_call: TRBV7-9
d_call: NA
j_call: TRBJ1-1
clone_size: NA

cdr3_aa: CSAPLWDTEALF
cdr3_nt: TGCAGTGCTCCGTTGTGGGACACTGAAGCTCTCTTT
v_call: TRBV20-1
d_call: NA
j_call: TRBJ1-1
clone_size: NA

cdr3_aa: CASSLGFRGYTF
cdr3_nt: TGTGCCAGCAGTTTAGGGTTCCGGGGCTACACCTTC
v_call: TRBV28
d_call: NA
j_call: TRBJ1-2
clone_size: NA

cdr3_aa: CASSERFPLHF
cdr3_nt: TGTGCCAGCAGTGAAAGATTCCCCCTCCACTTT
v_call: TRBV6-1
d_call: NA
j_call: TRBJ1-6
clone_size: NA

cdr3_aa: CATSRVGQGYTDTQYF
cdr3_nt: TGTGCCACCAGCAGAGTTGGACAGGGTTACACAGATACGCAGTATTTT
v_call: TRBV15
d_call: TRBD1
j_call: TRBJ2-3
clone_size: NA

cdr3_aa: CASSGTTGGEQPQQF
cdr3_nt: TGTGCCAGCAGTGGAACAACAGGGGGCGAGCAGCCCCAGCAGTTT
v_call: TRBV6-2/TRBV6-3
d_call: TRBD1
j_call: TRBJ1-5
clone_size: NA

cdr3_aa: CASSNRQTSNRQPQHF
cdr3_nt: TGTGCCAGCAGCAATAGACAGACTTCTAACAGGCAGCCCCAGCATTTT
v_call: TRBV6-1
d_call: NA
j_call: TRBJ1-5
clone_size: few

cdr3_aa: CASSVGGNSGNTIYF
cdr3_nt: TGTGCCAGCAGCGTAGGAGGGAACTCTGGAAACACCATATATTTT
v_call: TRBV9
d_call: NA
j_call: TRBJ1-3
clone_size: NA

cdr3_aa: CASSQEGSGNPYDQYF
cdr3_nt: TGTGCCAGCAGCCAAGAAGGTAGCGGGAACCCCTACGATCAGTACTTC
v_call: TRBV4-2
d_call: TRBD2
j_call: TRBJ2-7
clone_size: NA

cdr3_aa: CASRQVLNTGELFF
cdr3_nt: TGTGCCAGCAGACAGGTCCTGAACACCGGGGAGCTGTTTTTT
v_call: TRBV6-4
d_call: NA
j_call: TRBJ2-2
clone_size: few

cdr3_aa: CASSLGRGETQYF
cdr3_nt: TGTGCCAGCAGTTTAGGGCGGGGGGAGACCCAGTACTTC
v_call: TRBV12-3/TRBV12-4
d_call: TRBD2
j_call: TRBJ2-5
clone_size: few

cdr3_aa: CSVQTSGANVLTF
cdr3_nt: TGCAGCGTTCAGACATCTGGGGCCAACGTCCTGACTTTC
v_call: TRBV29-1
d_call: NA
j_call: TRBJ2-6
clone_size: many

cdr3_aa: CASSQQLGSPLHF
cdr3_nt: TGTGCCAGCAGTCAACAGCTTGGTTCACCCCTCCACTTT
v_call: TRBV6-1
d_call: NA
j_call: TRBJ1-6
clone_size: medium-sized

cdr3_aa: CSARPGSYEQNF
cdr3_nt: TGCAGTGCTCGACCAGGGTCCTACGAGCAGAACTTC
v_call: TRBV20-1
d_call: NA
j_call: TRBJ2-7
clone_size: NA

cdr3_aa: CATSRDVDVREPQYF
cdr3_nt: TGTGCCACCAGCAGAGATGTCGACGTCAGGGAGCCCCAGTACTTC
v_call: TRBV15
d_call: NA
j_call: TRBJ2-5
clone_size: NA

cdr3_aa: CASSLGRGLSNQPQHF
cdr3_nt: TGTGCCAGCAGTTTAGGCAGGGGGTTGAGCAATCAGCCCCAGCATTTT
v_call: TRBV12-3/TRBV12-4
d_call: TRBD1
j_call: TRBJ1-5
clone_size: many